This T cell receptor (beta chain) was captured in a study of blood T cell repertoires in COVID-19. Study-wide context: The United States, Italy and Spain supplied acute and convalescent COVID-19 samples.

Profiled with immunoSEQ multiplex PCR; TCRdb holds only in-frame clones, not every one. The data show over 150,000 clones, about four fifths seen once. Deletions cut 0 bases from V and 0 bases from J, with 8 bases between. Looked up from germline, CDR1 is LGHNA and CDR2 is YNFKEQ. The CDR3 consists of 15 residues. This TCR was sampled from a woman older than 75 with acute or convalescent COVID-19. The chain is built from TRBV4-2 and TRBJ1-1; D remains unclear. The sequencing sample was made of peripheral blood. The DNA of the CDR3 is TGTGCCAGCAGCCAAGAATCGGTGATGAACACTGAAGCTTTCTTT. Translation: CASSQESVMNTEAFF.